The 29 T cell receptor beta chains in this list originate from one sample, sequenced in a study of blood T cell repertoires in COVID-19. Only in-frame clones appear in the TCRdb table, and some are missing; sequencing was by immunoSEQ multiplex PCR. The sample gives over 60,000 clones, approximately 86% of which show up once; under 1.3% is in the top ten. The sequencing sample was made of peripheral blood. The receptor source for this set is a man aged 65 to 85 with acute or convalescent COVID-19.

The rearrangement uses TRBV9 and TRBJ2-2; 7 bases are a match to TRBD1. Germline CDR1 is SGDLS and CDR2 is YYNGEE. The CDR3 has 17 amino acids. V gave up 3 bases and J gave up 1 base; unmatched junction bases: 9. The CDR3: CASSGGQALMNTGELFF. CDR3 nucleotide sequence: TGTGCCAGCAGCGGAGGACAGGCCCTAATGAACACCGGGGAGCTGTTTTTT.

The V gene is TRBV10-3, the J gene TRBJ2-3; D not certain. V lost 2 bases to trimming and J lost 7 bases, with 7 bases between them. The CDR3 totals 12 residues. Germline CDR1 is ENHRY and CDR2 is SYGVKD. DNA of the CDR3: TGTGCCATCAGTGAGGGGCCTTATACGCAGTATTTT. Protein: CAISEGPYTQYF.

The chain couples TRBV4-2 to TRBJ2-6; a weak D match, TRBD2 (6 bases). In germline, CDR1 is LGHNA, CDR2 YNFKEQ. V was pared by 0 bases and J by 1 base, with 25 bases between. This CDR3 region has 22 residues. CDR3 in DNA: TGTGCCAGCAGCCAAGAAAAATTGGTGGAGGGGAGTATCGGGTCTGGGGCCAACGTCCTGACTTTC. Protein sequence: CASSQEKLVEGSIGSGANVLTF.

The V gene is TRBV28, the J gene TRBJ2-7; no definite D call. Germline V gene data show CDR1 as MDHEN and CDR2 as SYDVKM. This CDR3 has 15 residues. Trimming left V 1 base short and J 5 bases short, with 15 bases between. CDR3 nucleotides: TGTGCCAGCAGTTTATCCCGACTGAGCTTCAACGAGCAGTACTTC. Encoded protein: CASSLSRLSFNEQYF.

This clone was observed once. V usage is TRBV27 and J usage is TRBJ1-2, with a possible D match to TRBD1 (5 bases). The germline CDR1 and CDR2 sequences are MNHEY and SMNVEV (reference sequence). Trimming removed 3 bases from V and 5 bases from J, with 10 bases in between. The length of the CDR3 is 13 residues. CDR3 nucleotide sequence: TGTGCCAGCAGTTTTAGGGGCGCATATGGCTACACCTTC. This encodes CASSFRGAYGYTF.

J is TRBJ2-1 and V is TRBV3-1 (or the pseudogene TRBV3-2), with D possibly being TRBD2 (6 bases). Trimming stripped 0 bases from V and 4 bases from J, with 13 bases between. This CDR3 is built from 16 residues. Germline CDR1 LGHDT, CDR2 YNNKEL (reference sequence). This CDR3 is CASSQDGWRGYNEQFF. For the CDR3, the DNA is TGTGCCAGCAGCCAAGATGGGTGGCGGGGTTACAATGAGCAGTTCTTC.

This rearrangement joins TRBV11-3 to TRBJ2-5; TRBD2 aligns across 12 bases. The trim removed 4 bases at V and 2 bases at J, leaving 2 bases unmatched. Germline V gene lookup returns CDR1 SGHNT and CDR2 YENEEA. The CDR3 loop spans 15 amino acids. CDR3: CASSSGLAGQETQYF. The CDR3 DNA reads as TGTGCCAGCAGCTCAGGACTAGCGGGACAAGAGACCCAGTACTTC.

The chain joins TRBV2 to TRBJ1-5; perhaps TRBD1 as D (6 bases). The CDR3 loop spans 15 amino acids. Between the trimmed V and J ends, which lost 6 bases and 0 bases, there was a span of 12 bases. Germline values: CDR1 SNHLY, CDR2 FYNNEI. The CDR3 spells CASRAGTNSNQPQHF. The CDR3 DNA reads as TGTGCCAGCAGGGCCGGGACAAATAGCAATCAGCCCCAGCATTTT.

This chain joins TRBV9 and TRBJ2-1, with D possibly TRBD2 on 6 matching bases. CDR1 and CDR2 (germline): SGDLS, YYNGEE. Trimming took 0 bases from V and 2 from J, leaving 9 bases between them. This CDR3 has 15 amino acids. The CDR3 DNA reads TGTGCCAGCAGCGTAGCGGGAGCGGCCTACAATGAGCAGTTCTTC. This gives the protein CASSVAGAAYNEQFF. Combining the CDR3 with reference TRBV9 and TRBJ2-1 gives the whole variable domain DSGVTQTPKHLITATGQRVTLRCSPRSGDLSVYWYQQSLDQGLQFLIQYYNGEERAKGNILERFSAQQFPDLHSELNLSSLELGDSALYFCASSVAGAAYNEQFFGPGTRLTVL.

The chain uses TRBV9 and TRBJ1-6, with TRBD1 matching 7 bases. The CDR3 is 15 amino acids. Germline V CDR1 and CDR2: SGDLS, YYNGEE. Losses at the gene ends were 0 bases for V and 7 bases for J; bases not matched to a gene: 4. Here the CDR3 DNA reads TGTGCCAGCAGCGTAGAGTCAGGGGGGAATTCACCCCTCCACTTT. Protein: CASSVESGGNSPLHF.

The chain couples TRBV5-1 to TRBJ2-7; tentatively, D is TRBD2 (6 bases). The V gene lost 2 bases and the J gene lost 5 bases, with 17 bases spanning the gap. The CDR3 consists of 15 residues. Germline-derived CDR1 and CDR2 are SGHRS and YFSETQ. CDR3: CASSLVSRGSDEQYF. CDR3 DNA sequence: TGCGCCAGCAGCTTAGTTTCTCGGGGGAGCGACGAGCAGTACTTC.

This clone was seen just once. The chain carries TRBV28 and TRBJ1-2; D gene uncertain. The CDR3 is 14 amino acids. Germline V gene lookup returns CDR1 MDHEN and CDR2 SYDVKM. V lost 4 bases and J lost 5, with 14 bases in between. CDR3 coding DNA: TGTGCCAGCAGTTCTGTTGGACTTATTTATGGCTACACCTTC. It specifies CASSSVGLIYGYTF.

The gene calls are TRBV5-4 and TRBJ2-1, with 11 positions matching TRBD2. The V and J ends lost 0 bases and 5 bases, in that order; junction bases with no gene match: 4. CDR3 length: 16 amino acids. From germline, CDR1 is SGHNT and CDR2 YYREEE (reference sequence). The CDR3 nucleotides read TGTGCCAGCAGCTTGGGGGCTAGCGGGGGGAACAATGAGCAGTTCTTC. This gives the protein CASSLGASGGNNEQFF.

This chain's CDR3 is CASSLGVSEETQYF. The CDR3 coding sequence is TGTGCCAGCAGCCTGGGAGTTAGTGAAGAGACCCAGTACTTC. The chain employs TRBV5-4 and TRBJ2-5, with D possibly TRBD2 on 5 matching bases. The CDR3 length is 14 residues. Germline V lookup: CDR1 SGHNT, CDR2 YYREEE (reference sequence). The V end lost 4 bases, the J end lost 3 bases, and 13 bases lay between the germline ends.

The genes are TRBV5-1 and TRBJ2-3, with D unclear. V lost 3 bases and J lost 7, with 12 bases in between. Germline V gene lookup returns CDR1 SGHRS and CDR2 YFSETQ. The CDR3 is made up of 13 amino acids. CDR3 sequence reads: CASSSRLPNTQYF. The DNA of the CDR3 is TGCGCCAGCAGCTCCCGCCTGCCTAATACGCAGTATTTT. Filled out from reference TRBV5-1 and TRBJ2-3, the complete variable domain reads KAGVTQTPRYLIKTRGQQVTLSCSPISGHRSVSWYQQTPGQGLQFLFEYFSETQRNKGNFPGRFSGRQFSNSRSEMNVSTLELGDSALYLCASSSRLPNTQYFGPGTRLTVL.

The J gene is TRBJ1-2, the V gene TRBV5-6; 10 bases match TRBD1. V was pared by 3 bases and J by 6 bases, with 5 bases of the junction left unmatched. This CDR3 spans 14 amino acids. CDR1 and CDR2 (germline): SGHDT, YYEEEE. The CDR3 nucleotides are TGTGCCAGCAGCTACCGGACAGGGGGAAATGGCTACACCTTC. Amino acid sequence: CASSYRTGGNGYTF.

The rearrangement joins TRBV6-5 to TRBJ2-7; 8 bases are a match to TRBD1. The junction had 3 bases not matched to a gene; V was cut back by 6 bases and J by 2 bases. Germline-derived CDR1 and CDR2 are MNHEY and SVGAGI. The CDR3 runs to 13 residues. This CDR3 is CASRSGQAYEQYF. DNA of the CDR3: TGTGCCAGCAGGTCGGGACAGGCCTACGAGCAGTACTTC.

The gene calls are TRBV6-5 and TRBJ1-2; TRBD1 aligns across 7 bases. This CDR3 region has 13 residues. With 4 bases clipped from V and 4 bases from J, the junction kept 3 bases outside the gene matches. Germline V gene sequence: CDR1 MNHEY, CDR2 SVGAGI. In nucleotides, the CDR3 is TGTGCCAGCAGTTCTCACAGGGGCTATGGCTACACCTTC. Translating gives CASSSHRGYGYTF.

The V call is TRBV27, the J call TRBJ2-5; TRBD2 matches at 10 bases. Germline CDR1 MNHEY, CDR2 SMNVEV (reference sequence). The CDR3 loop spans 16 amino acids. After removal of 5 bases from V and 7 bases from J, the junction contained 13 bases not matched to a gene. This CDR3 is CASSPPGRQREGTQYF. The CDR3 nucleotides are TGTGCCAGCAGTCCCCCGGGACGGCAGCGGGAGGGGACCCAGTACTTC.

The chain combines TRBV24-1 with TRBJ1-2, with D possibly being TRBD1 (5 bases). The CDR3 length is 15 residues. Trimming stripped 2 bases from V and 8 bases from J, with 17 bases between. Germline V gene lookup returns CDR1 KGHDR and CDR2 SFDVKD. The CDR3 DNA reads as TGTGCCACCAGTGATTCCGGACATGCCTTGGAGGGCTACACCTTC. It is translated as CATSDSGHALEGYTF.

V is TRBV5-1 and J is TRBJ2-3; possibly TRBD2 for D (5 bases). This CDR3 has 14 residues. Germline CDR1 SGHRS, CDR2 YFSETQ. The germline V and J ends were trimmed by 4 bases and 6 bases, with 15 bases remaining between them. The CDR3 sequence: CASSLTGVGDTQYF. CDR3 bases: TGCGCCAGCAGCCTCACCGGGGTGGGCGATACGCAGTATTTT.

The chain carries TRBV10-1 and TRBJ2-7; TRBD1 matches at 8 bases. The germline CDR1 and CDR2 sequences are WNHNN and SYGVQD (reference sequence). The CDR3 covers 17 residues. Unmatched junction bases numbered 17, after V lost 3 bases and J lost 7 bases. CDR3 DNA: TGCGCCAGCAGTGAATTCTCCGGGACAGGCGCCCTGAGGGAGCAGTACTTC. Protein product: CASSEFSGTGALREQYF.

The chain recombines TRBV24-1 with TRBJ2-7; D is uncertain. Germline V lookup: CDR1 KGHDR, CDR2 SFDVKD. V lost 7 bases, J lost 4 bases, and 10 bases lay in between. CDR3 length: 12 amino acids. CDR3 sequence (DNA): TGTGCCACCAGCGCATCGAGTTACGAGCAGTACTTC. As protein: CATSASSYEQYF.

The V gene is TRBV5-8, the J gene TRBJ1-2; 9 bases match TRBD1. Germline V gene lookup returns CDR1 SGHTS and CDR2 YDEGEE. Germline trimming cut 5 bases from V and 7 bases from J; bases unmatched to any gene: 9. The CDR3 covers 14 residues. DNA of the CDR3: TGTGCCAGCAGATCGGGGACAGGGTACGGTGGCTACACCTTC. It codes for CASRSGTGYGGYTF.

The J gene is TRBJ1-5, the V gene TRBV19; D perhaps matches TRBD1 (6 bases). Deletions cut 9 bases from V and 4 bases from J, with 16 bases between. Germline V gene data show CDR1 as LNHDA and CDR2 as SQIVND (reference sequence). This CDR3 has 14 amino acids. The CDR3: CASRGPLGNQPQHF. The CDR3 DNA is TGTGCCAGCAGGGGACCTTTAGGGAATCAGCCCCAGCATTTT. Together with reference TRBV19 and TRBJ1-5, the CDR3 gives the full variable domain: DGGITQSPKYLFRKEGQNVTLSCEQNLNHDAMYWYRQDPGQGLRLIYYSQIVNDFQKGDIAEGYSVSREKKESFPLTVTSAQKNPTAFYLCASRGPLGNQPQHFGDGTRLSIL.

The count of this clone is one. The J gene is TRBJ1-1, the V gene TRBV7-8, with a possible D match to TRBD1 (5 bases). CDR1 and CDR2 (germline): SGHVS, FQNEAQ. V dropped 4 bases and J dropped 1 base, with 7 bases sitting between them. The length of the CDR3 is 13 residues. CDR3 residues: CASSWGPNTEAFF. The CDR3 nucleotides read TGTGCCAGCAGCTGGGGCCCGAACACTGAAGCTTTCTTT.

The chain links TRBV6-1 to TRBJ1-3, with TRBD1 identical over 7 bases. Losses at the gene ends were 2 bases for V and 7 bases for J; bases not matched to a gene: 5. The CDR3 has 14 residues. Germline CDR1 and CDR2: MNHNS and SASEGT. CDR3: CASSERDRVNTIYF. In DNA form, the CDR3 reads TGTGCCAGCAGTGAACGAGACAGGGTCAACACCATATATTTT.

The chain carries TRBV3-1 (or the pseudogene TRBV3-2) and TRBJ2-7; TRBD1 is a possible D gene (6 bases). The V end was cut by 4 bases, the J end by 0 bases, with 19 bases between. This CDR3 comprises 17 residues. Germline V gives CDR1 LGHDT, CDR2 YNNKEL (reference sequence). The CDR3 DNA reads TGTGCCAGCAGCCTCCCCAAGAGCAGGGGCCACTCCTACGAGCAGTACTTC. Its protein product is CASSLPKSRGHSYEQYF.

The CDR3 nucleotides read TGTGCCAGCTCACCATATCGGACAGGAGGAACTAATGAAAAACTGTTTTTT. This gives the protein CASSPYRTGGTNEKLFF. V gene TRBV18 combines with J gene TRBJ1-4; 7 nucleotides agree with TRBD1. V shed 2 bases, J shed 1 base, and the junction held 7 bases outside the gene matches. Germline V gene sequence: CDR1 KGHSH, CDR2 LQKENI. The CDR3 runs 17 residues.